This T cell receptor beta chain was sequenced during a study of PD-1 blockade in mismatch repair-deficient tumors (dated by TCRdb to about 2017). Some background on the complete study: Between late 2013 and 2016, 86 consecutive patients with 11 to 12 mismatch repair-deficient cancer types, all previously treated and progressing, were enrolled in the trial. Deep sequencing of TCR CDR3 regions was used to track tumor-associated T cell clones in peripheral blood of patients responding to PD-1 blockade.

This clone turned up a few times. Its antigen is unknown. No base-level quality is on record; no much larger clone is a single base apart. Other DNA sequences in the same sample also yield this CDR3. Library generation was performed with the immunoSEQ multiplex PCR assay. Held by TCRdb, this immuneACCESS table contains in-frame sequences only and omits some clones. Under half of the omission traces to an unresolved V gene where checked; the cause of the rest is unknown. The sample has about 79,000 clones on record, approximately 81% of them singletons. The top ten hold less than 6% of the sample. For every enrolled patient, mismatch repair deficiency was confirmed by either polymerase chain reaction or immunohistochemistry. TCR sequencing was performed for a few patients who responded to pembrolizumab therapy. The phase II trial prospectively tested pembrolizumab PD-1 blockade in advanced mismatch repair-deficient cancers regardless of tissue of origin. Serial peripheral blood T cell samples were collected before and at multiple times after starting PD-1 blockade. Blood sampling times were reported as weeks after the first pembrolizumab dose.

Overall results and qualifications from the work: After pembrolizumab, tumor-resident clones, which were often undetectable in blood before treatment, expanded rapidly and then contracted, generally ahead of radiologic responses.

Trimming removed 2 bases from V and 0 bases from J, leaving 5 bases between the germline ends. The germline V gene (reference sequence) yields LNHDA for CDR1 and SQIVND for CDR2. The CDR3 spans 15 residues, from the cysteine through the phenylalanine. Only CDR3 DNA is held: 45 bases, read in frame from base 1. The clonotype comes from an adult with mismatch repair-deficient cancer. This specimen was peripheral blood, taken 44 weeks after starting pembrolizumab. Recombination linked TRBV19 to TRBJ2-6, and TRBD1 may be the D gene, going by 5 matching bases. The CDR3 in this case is CASSITGSGANVLTF. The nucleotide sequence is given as TGTGCCAGTAGTATAACAGGCTCTGGGGCCAACGTCCTGACTTTC.